What follows are 21 T cell receptor beta chains derived from one specimen sequenced in a study of blood T cell repertoires in COVID-19. TCRdb's table, derived via immunoSEQ multiplex PCR, lists solely in-frame clones and lacks some. The sample carries roughly 250,000 clones, about 93% recorded once. Sequenced material: peripheral blood. The receptors derive from a man aged 25-45 years with COVID-19, enrolled during active disease.

J is TRBJ1-1 and V is TRBV6-6; 10 positions agree with TRBD1. CDR3 length equals 16 residues. The ends lost 2 bases at V and 4 bases at J; junction bases unmatched: 7. CDR1 is MNHNY and CDR2 is SVGAGI in the germline V gene (reference sequence). Here the CDR3 reads CASSYPAGTGVTEAFF. Here the CDR3 DNA reads TGTGCCAGCAGTTACCCGGCGGGGACAGGGGTCACTGAAGCTTTCTTT.

This clone was found once. This chain uses TRBV13 with TRBJ2-5; 8 nucleotides agree with TRBD2. Unmatched junction bases numbered 7, after V lost 5 bases and J lost 2 bases. This CDR3 has 15 amino acids. CDR1 and CDR2 from the germline V gene are PRHDT and FYEKMQ (reference sequence). CDR3 coding DNA: TGTGCCAGCAGCCTCGGCGGGGGGACTCAAGAGACCCAGTACTTC. Translating gives CASSLGGGTQETQYF.

The CDR3 reads CASSATQGSDYEQYF. The CDR3 bases are TGTGCCAGCAGCGCCACACAGGGCTCGGACTACGAGCAGTACTTC. The chain has TRBV6-5 and TRBJ2-7; D is perhaps TRBD1 (6 bases). V dropped 6 bases and J dropped 3 bases, with 18 bases sitting between them. The CDR3 extends over 15 amino acids. Germline V gene data show CDR1 as MNHEY and CDR2 as SVGAGI.

The rearrangement uses TRBV5-1 and TRBJ1-4; the D is unclear. From germline, CDR1 is SGHRS and CDR2 YFSETQ. V was shortened by 4 bases and J by 8 bases, with 18 bases between the two germline ends. The CDR3 is 15 amino acids. CDR3 sequence reads: CASSPQVSPKEKLFF. The CDR3 nucleotides read TGCGCCAGCAGCCCCCAGGTCTCCCCCAAGGAAAAACTGTTTTTT.

The chain carries TRBV18 and TRBJ1-3; 7 bases align to TRBD1. The CDR3 sequence is 17 residues long. Unmatched junction bases numbered 11, after V lost 6 bases and J lost 0 bases. Looked up from germline, CDR1 is KGHSH and CDR2 is LQKENI. The CDR3 is CASSLYRQGDSGNTIYF. The CDR3, as DNA: TGTGCCAGCTCCCTTTACAGACAGGGAGACTCTGGAAACACCATATATTTT.

The chain employs TRBV12-5 and TRBJ1-5; 9 positions match TRBD1. Unmatched junction bases numbered 8, after V lost 5 bases and J lost 0 bases. This CDR3 region has 17 residues. Germline CDR1 and CDR2: LGHNT and FRNRAP. The CDR3 region is CASGPGQGQYSNQPQHF. CDR3 DNA: TGTGCTAGTGGTCCCGGACAGGGGCAATATAGCAATCAGCCCCAGCATTTT.

The chain employs TRBV5-1 and TRBJ2-3; TRBD1 matches at 11 bases. The V gene end was trimmed by 4 bases and the J gene end by 5 bases; junction bases not matched to a gene: 6. The CDR3 contains 15 residues. CDR1 and CDR2 from the germline V gene are SGHRS and YFSETQ. Written as DNA, the CDR3 is TGCGCCAGCAGCGCCGGGACAGGGGGTCAAGATACGCAGTATTTT. Encoded protein: CASSAGTGGQDTQYF.

The rearrangement joins TRBV18 to TRBJ2-7; 7 positions match TRBD2. Germline V gene lookup returns CDR1 KGHSH and CDR2 LQKENI. V lost 3 bases, J lost 3 bases, and 5 bases stayed unmatched. This CDR3 spans 14 amino acids. The CDR3 region is CASSPGLTDYEQYF. DNA for the CDR3: TGTGCCAGCTCACCGGGACTAACCGACTACGAGCAGTACTTC.

The chain couples TRBV27 to TRBJ1-2; tentatively, D is TRBD1 (5 bases). Germline V gene sequence: CDR1 MNHEY, CDR2 SMNVEV (reference sequence). CDR3 length equals 14 residues. V lost 2 bases to trimming and J lost 6 bases, with 13 bases between them. CDR3 sequence: CASSLQGKMDGYTF. The CDR3 DNA sequence: TGTGCCAGCAGTTTACAGGGCAAGATGGATGGCTACACCTTC.

V is TRBV3-1 (or the pseudogene TRBV3-2) and J is TRBJ2-7; 8 positions agree with TRBD1. The CDR3 covers 14 residues. V was pared by 2 bases and J by 6 bases, with 6 bases of the junction left unmatched. The germline CDR1 and CDR2 sequences are LGHDT and YNNKEL (reference sequence). The CDR3 nucleotides are TGTGCCAGCAGCCAAAGGGACAGGTTGAGCGAGCAGTACTTC. Translation gives CASSQRDRLSEQYF.

The genes are TRBV18 and TRBJ2-3, with D unclear. Per germline, CDR1 KGHSH and CDR2 LQKENI. Trimming shortened V by 4 bases and J by 4 bases, and 9 bases separated the two germline ends. The CDR3 has 13 amino acids. Here the CDR3 DNA reads TGTGCCAGCTCACGGCTAGGTGCAGATACGCAGTATTTT. Translated, it gives CASSRLGADTQYF.

The chain has TRBV18 and TRBJ2-3; D gene uncertain. The CDR3 covers 14 residues. Germline V CDR1 and CDR2: KGHSH, LQKENI. V was trimmed by 0 bases and J by 5 bases, leaving 9 bases between them. The CDR3 loop reads CASSPPRGQDTQYF. The CDR3 DNA reads as TGTGCCAGCTCACCACCGAGAGGTCAAGATACGCAGTATTTT. Based on the CDR3 plus reference TRBV18 and TRBJ2-3, the full variable domain is NAGVMQNPRHLVRRRGQEARLRCSPMKGHSHVYWYRQLPEEGLKFMVYLQKENIIDESGMPKERFSAEFPKEGPSILRIQQVVRGDSAAYFCASSPPRGQDTQYFGPGTRLTVL.

The chain is built from TRBV29-1 and TRBJ2-5; weak D call: TRBD2 (5 bases). CDR3 length: 12 amino acids. V lost 6 bases to trimming and J lost 4 bases, with 12 bases between them. CDR1 SQVTM and CDR2 ANQGSEA come from the germline V gene. CDR3 in amino acids: CSVGEFRETQYF. The CDR3 bases are TGCAGCGTGGGAGAGTTTCGAGAGACCCAGTACTTC.

The J gene is TRBJ2-2, the V gene TRBV25-1; D is possibly TRBD2 (6 bases). Germline CDR1 and CDR2: MGHDK and SYGVNS. V lost 6 bases and J 1 base, leaving 6 bases between the germline ends. The CDR3 has 13 amino acids. CDR3 nucleotides: TGTGCCAGCAGGCGGGAGAACACCGGGGAGCTGTTTTTT. This sequence encodes CASRRENTGELFF.

V is TRBV19 and J is TRBJ1-1, with D perhaps matching TRBD1 (6 bases). The germline CDR1 and CDR2 sequences are LNHDA and SQIVND (reference sequence). The CDR3 runs 12 residues. V was cut by 3 bases and J by 8 bases, with 10 bases left in between. The CDR3 is CASSISGAEAFF. The CDR3 DNA reads TGTGCCAGTAGTATTTCAGGGGCGGAAGCTTTCTTT.

The genes are TRBV7-9 and TRBJ2-4, with 9 bases matching TRBD1. Germline assignment: CDR1 SEHNR and CDR2 FQNEAQ (reference sequence). The V and J ends lost 5 bases and 2 bases, in that order; junction bases with no gene match: 7. The CDR3 extends over 16 amino acids. The CDR3: CASSQNRGLSKNIQYF. In DNA, the CDR3 is TGTGCCAGCAGCCAAAACAGGGGGCTATCCAAAAACATTCAGTACTTC.

The V call is TRBV9, the J call TRBJ2-1; 9 positions match TRBD2. This CDR3 has 16 residues. CDR1 SGDLS and CDR2 YYNGEE come from the germline V gene. V was pared by 5 bases and J by 5 bases, with 11 bases of the junction left unmatched. The CDR3 sequence: CASSGVQAGGDNEQFF. The CDR3 DNA reads as TGTGCCAGCAGTGGGGTGCAAGCGGGGGGTGACAATGAGCAGTTCTTC. Variable domain in full (rest from reference TRBV9 and TRBJ2-1): DSGVTQTPKHLITATGQRVTLRCSPRSGDLSVYWYQQSLDQGLQFLIQYYNGEERAKGNILERFSAQQFPDLHSELNLSSLELGDSALYFCASSGVQAGGDNEQFFGPGTRLTVL.

The genes are TRBV7-3 and TRBJ2-7; D gene ambiguous. V was shortened by 4 bases and J by 2 bases, with 3 bases between the two germline ends. In germline, CDR1 is SGHTA, CDR2 FQGTGA. The CDR3 loop spans 11 amino acids. Here the CDR3 DNA reads TGTGCCAGCAGCTCGGCCTACGAGCAGTACTTC. This sequence encodes CASSSAYEQYF.

CDR3 DNA sequence: TGTGCCAGCAGCGACAGGGGGCCCACTGAAGCTTTCTTT. It codes for CASSDRGPTEAFF. The chain links TRBV7-9 to TRBJ1-1; TRBD1 matches at 10 bases. J was trimmed by 4 bases and V by 5 bases; bases with no gene match: 1. The CDR3 length is 13 residues. CDR1 is SEHNR and CDR2 is FQNEAQ in the germline V gene (reference sequence).

This chain joins TRBV6-5 and TRBJ2-3, with TRBD1 matching over 8 bases. This CDR3 has 16 residues. Germline values: CDR1 MNHEY, CDR2 SVGAGI. V lost 2 bases and J lost 2; bases outside the gene matches: 6. CDR3 amino acids: CASSYLTGALTDTQYF. The CDR3 coding sequence is TGTGCCAGCAGTTACCTGACAGGGGCCCTCACAGATACGCAGTATTTT.

This clone has more than one count but fewer than ten. This chain links TRBV11-1 with TRBJ2-5, with 11 positions matching TRBD2. Germline-derived CDR1 and CDR2 are SGHAT and FQDESV (reference sequence). CDR3 length equals 15 residues. With V trimmed by 1 base and J by 2 bases, 0 bases remained unmatched. The CDR3 loop reads CASSLGLAGQETQYF. In DNA, the CDR3 is TGTGCCAGCAGCTTAGGACTAGCGGGGCAAGAGACCCAGTACTTC.